The clone carrying this TCR beta chain was observed many times. Antigen unknown. The sample comes from a study of CD8 T cells in ankylosing spondylitis. General observations from the study: Disease-associated clonotypes exhibited CD8+ identity and were relatively infrequent in peripheral blood. A TCR beta motif of about eight highly homologous variants seemed to mark ankylosing spondylitis blood. Clones linked to disease were reported to show significant enrichment in matched ankylosing spondylitis synovial fluid.

Preparation of TCR beta libraries was done by quantitative 5'-RACE with molecular barcodes. Each CDR3 protein is one row after TCRdb ran MiXCR on the 5' RACE reads. The profile shows about 750,000 distinct CDR3 sequences, under 20% of them singletons. The CDR3 has 16 residues. Germline V gene data show CDR1 as KGHDR and CDR2 as SFDVKD. J was trimmed by 2 bases and V by 1 base; bases with no gene match: 3. The sequence was obtained from a male donor with ankylosing spondylitis. The material sequenced was blood, either unsorted or a sorted T cell fraction (not recorded which). The chain uses TRBV24-1 and TRBJ2-2, with 7 bases aligning to TRBD2. As DNA, the CDR3 is TGTGCCACCAGTGATTTCGCGGGAGCTAACACCGGGGAGCTGTTTTTT. It encodes CATSDFAGANTGELFF.